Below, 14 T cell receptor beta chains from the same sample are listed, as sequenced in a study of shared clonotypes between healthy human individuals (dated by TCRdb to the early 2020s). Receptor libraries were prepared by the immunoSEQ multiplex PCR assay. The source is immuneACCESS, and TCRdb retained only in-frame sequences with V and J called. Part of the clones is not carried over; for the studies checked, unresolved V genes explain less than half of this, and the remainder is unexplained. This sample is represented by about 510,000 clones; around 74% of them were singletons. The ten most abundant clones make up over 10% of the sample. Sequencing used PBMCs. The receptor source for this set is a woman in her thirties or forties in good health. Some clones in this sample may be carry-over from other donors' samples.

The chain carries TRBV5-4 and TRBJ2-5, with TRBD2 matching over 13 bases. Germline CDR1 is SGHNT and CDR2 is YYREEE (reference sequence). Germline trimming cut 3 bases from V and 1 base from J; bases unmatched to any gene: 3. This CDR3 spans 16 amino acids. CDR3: CASSWTSGGFQETQYF. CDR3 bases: TGTGCCAGCAGCTGGACTAGCGGGGGCTTCCAAGAGACCCAGTACTTC.

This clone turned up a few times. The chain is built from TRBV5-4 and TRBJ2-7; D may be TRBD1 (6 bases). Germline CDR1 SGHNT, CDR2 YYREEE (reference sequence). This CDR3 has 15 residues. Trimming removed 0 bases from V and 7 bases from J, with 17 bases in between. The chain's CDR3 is CASSLEGAQGWEQYF. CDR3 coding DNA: TGTGCCAGCAGCTTGGAGGGAGCCCAGGGGTGGGAGCAGTACTTC. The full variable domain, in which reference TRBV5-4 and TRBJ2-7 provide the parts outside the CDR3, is ETGVTQSPTHLIKTRGQQVTLRCSSQSGHNTVSWYQQALGQGPQFIFQYYREEENGRGNFPPRFSGLQFPNYSSELNVNALELDDSALYLCASSLEGAQGWEQYFGPGTRLTVT.

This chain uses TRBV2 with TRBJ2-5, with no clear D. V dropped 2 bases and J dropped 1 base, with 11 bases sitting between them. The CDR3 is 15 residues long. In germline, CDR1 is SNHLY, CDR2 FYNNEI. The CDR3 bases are TGTGCCAGCAGTGAACCCGCAGGTGGCCAAGAGACCCAGTACTTC. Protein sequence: CASSEPAGGQETQYF.

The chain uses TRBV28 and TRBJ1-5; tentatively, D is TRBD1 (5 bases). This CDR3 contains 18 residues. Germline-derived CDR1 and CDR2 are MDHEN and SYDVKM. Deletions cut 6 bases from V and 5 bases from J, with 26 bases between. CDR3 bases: TGTGCCAGCAGCCGAACAGGTGTCGTTATAGGATGGGATCAGCCCCAGCATTTT. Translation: CASSRTGVVIGWDQPQHF.

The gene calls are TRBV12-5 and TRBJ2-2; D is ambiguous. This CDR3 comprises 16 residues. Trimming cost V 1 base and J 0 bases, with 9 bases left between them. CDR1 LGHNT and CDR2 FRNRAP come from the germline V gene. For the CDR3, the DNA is TGTGCTAGTGGTTTGGAGGCGGTCTCGAACACCGGGGAGCTGTTTTTT. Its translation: CASGLEAVSNTGELFF.

The CDR3 nucleotides are TGCGCCAGCAGCCCTCCCTCCTACGAGCAGTACTTC. It translates to CASSPPSYEQYF. The V gene is TRBV5-1, the J gene TRBJ2-7; D unresolved. This CDR3 contains 12 residues. V was clipped by 4 bases and J by 0 bases, with 5 bases between them. Germline lookup yields CDR1 SGHRS and CDR2 YFSETQ.

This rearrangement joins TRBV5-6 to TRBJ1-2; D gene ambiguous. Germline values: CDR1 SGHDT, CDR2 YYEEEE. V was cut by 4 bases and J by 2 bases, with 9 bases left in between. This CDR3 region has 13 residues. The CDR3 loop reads CASSTGFNYGYTF. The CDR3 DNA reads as TGTGCCAGCAGCACGGGATTCAACTATGGCTACACCTTC.

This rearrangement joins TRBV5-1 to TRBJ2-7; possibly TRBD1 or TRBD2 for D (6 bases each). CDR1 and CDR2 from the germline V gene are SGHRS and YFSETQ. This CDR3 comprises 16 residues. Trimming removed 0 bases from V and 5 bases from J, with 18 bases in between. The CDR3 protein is CASSLDGGASPDEQYF. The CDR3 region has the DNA TGCGCCAGCAGCTTGGACGGGGGCGCAAGTCCGGACGAGCAGTACTTC.

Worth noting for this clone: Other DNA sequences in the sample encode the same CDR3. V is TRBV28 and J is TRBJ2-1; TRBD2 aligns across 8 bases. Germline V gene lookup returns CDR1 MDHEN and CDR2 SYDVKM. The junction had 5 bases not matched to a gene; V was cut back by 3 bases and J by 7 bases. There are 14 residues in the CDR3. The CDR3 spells CASSLSGSVNEQFF. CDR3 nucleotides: TGTGCCAGCAGTTTGAGCGGGAGTGTTAATGAGCAGTTCTTC.

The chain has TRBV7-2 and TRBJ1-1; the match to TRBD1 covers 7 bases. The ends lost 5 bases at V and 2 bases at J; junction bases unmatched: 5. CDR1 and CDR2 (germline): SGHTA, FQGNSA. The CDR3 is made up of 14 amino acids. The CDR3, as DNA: TGTGCCAGCAGCGCAAACAGGGGCAACACTGAAGCTTTCTTT. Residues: CASSANRGNTEAFF. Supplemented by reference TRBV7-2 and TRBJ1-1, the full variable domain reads GAGVSQSPSNKVTEKGKDVELRCDPISGHTALYWYRQSLGQGLEFLIYFQGNSAPDKSGLPSDRFSAERTGGSVSTLTIQRTQQEDSAVYLCASSANRGNTEAFFGQGTRLTVV.

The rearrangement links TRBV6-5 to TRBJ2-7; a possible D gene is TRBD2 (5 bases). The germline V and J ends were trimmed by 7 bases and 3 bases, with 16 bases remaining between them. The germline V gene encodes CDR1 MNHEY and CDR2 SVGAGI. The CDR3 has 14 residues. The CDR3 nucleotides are TGTGCCAGCATTCTACAGCAACGGGGCTACGAGCAGTACTTC. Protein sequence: CASILQQRGYEQYF.

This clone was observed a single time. The CDR3 loop is CASSPHTTGGAPNEQFF. CDR3 in DNA: TGTGCCAGCAGTCCCCACACGACAGGTGGGGCCCCAAATGAGCAGTTCTTC. The chain uses TRBV13 and TRBJ2-1; D is perhaps TRBD1 (6 bases). This CDR3 is 17 amino acids long. In germline, CDR1 is PRHDT, CDR2 FYEKMQ (reference sequence). Trimming took off 6 bases at V and 7 bases at J, with 25 bases between the two ends.

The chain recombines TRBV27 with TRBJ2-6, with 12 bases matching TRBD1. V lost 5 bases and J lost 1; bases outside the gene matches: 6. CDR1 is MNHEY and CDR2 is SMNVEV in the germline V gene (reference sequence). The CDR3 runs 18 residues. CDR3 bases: TGTGCCAGCAGTCACTGGGACAGGGGGCTGTCTGGGGCCAACGTCCTGACTTTC. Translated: CASSHWDRGLSGANVLTF. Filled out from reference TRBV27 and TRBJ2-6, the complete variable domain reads EAQVTQNPRYLITVTGKKLTVTCSQNMNHEYMSWYRQDPGLGLRQIYYSMNVEVTDKGDVPEGYKVSRKEKRNFPLILESPSPNQTSLYFCASSHWDRGLSGANVLTFGAGSRLTVL.

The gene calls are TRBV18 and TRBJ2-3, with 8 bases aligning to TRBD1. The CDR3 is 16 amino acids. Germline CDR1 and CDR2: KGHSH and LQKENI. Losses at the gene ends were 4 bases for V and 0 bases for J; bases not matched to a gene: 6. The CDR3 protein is CASSQTGDSSTDTQYF. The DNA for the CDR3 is TGTGCCAGCTCACAGACAGGGGACTCTAGCACAGATACGCAGTATTTT.